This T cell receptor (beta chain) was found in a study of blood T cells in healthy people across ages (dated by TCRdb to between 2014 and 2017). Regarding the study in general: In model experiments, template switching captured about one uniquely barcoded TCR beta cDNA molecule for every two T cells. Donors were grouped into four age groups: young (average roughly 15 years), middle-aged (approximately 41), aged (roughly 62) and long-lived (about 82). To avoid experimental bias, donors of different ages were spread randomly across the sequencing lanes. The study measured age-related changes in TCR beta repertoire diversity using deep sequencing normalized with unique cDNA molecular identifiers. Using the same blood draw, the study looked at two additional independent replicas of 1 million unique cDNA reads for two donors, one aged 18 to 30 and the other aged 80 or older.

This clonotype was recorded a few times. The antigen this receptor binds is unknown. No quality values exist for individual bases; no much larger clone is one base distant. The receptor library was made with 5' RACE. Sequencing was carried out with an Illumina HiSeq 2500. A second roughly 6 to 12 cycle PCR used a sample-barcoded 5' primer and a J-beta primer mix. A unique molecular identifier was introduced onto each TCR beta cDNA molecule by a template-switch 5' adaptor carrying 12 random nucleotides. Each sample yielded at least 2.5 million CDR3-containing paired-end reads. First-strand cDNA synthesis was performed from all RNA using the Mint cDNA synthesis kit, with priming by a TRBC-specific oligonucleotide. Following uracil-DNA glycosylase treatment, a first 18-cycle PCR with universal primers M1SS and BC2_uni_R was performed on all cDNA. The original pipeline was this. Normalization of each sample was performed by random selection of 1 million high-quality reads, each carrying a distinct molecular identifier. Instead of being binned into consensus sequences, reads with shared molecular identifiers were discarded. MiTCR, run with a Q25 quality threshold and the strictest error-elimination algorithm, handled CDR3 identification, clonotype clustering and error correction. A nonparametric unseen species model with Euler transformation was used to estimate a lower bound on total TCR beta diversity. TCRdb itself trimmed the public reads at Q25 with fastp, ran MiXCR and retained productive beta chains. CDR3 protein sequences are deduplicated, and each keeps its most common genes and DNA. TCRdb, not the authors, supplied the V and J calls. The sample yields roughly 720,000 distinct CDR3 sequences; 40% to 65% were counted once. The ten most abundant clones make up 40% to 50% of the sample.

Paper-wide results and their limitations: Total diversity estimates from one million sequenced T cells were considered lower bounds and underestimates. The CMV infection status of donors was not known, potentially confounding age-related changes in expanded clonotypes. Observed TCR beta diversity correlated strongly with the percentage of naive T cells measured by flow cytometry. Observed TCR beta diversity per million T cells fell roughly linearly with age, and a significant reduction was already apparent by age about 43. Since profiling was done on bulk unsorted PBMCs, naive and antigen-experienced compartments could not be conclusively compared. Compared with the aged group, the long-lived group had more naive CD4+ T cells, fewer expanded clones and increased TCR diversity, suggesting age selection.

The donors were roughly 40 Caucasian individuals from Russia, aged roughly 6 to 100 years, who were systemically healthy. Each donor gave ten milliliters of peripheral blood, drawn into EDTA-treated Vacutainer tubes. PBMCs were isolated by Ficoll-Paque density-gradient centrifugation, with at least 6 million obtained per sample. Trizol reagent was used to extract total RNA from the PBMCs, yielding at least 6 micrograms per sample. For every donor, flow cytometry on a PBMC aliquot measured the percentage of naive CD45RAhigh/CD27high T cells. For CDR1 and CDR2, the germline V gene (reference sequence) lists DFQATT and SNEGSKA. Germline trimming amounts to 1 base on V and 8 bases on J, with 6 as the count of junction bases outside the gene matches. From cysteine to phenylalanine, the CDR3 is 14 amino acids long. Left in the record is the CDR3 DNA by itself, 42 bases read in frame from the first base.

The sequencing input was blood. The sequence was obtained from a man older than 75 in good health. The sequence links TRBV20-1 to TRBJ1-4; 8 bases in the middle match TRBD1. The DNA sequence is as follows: TGCAGTGCTAGAGCCGGACAGGGTAGCGAAAAACTGTTTTTT. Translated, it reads CSARAGQGSEKLFF.